This section outlines one T cell receptor beta chain sequence together with its context. What it binds is unknown. Compared with germline, one end of the junction differs, possibly owing to a read error. The TCR beta profiling, which covered VDJ combination and CDR3 sequence, was carried out using genomic DNA as the template. TCRdb ran MiXCR on the reads and lists one entry per CDR3 protein. The sample carries about 190,000 distinct CDR3 sequences, roughly half recorded once. The sample is drawn from a study of CD8+CD57+ T cells in acquired aplastic anemia. Study-wide points: Between the patient and control groups, CD8+ Simpson's diversity did not differ significantly. Some 30 was the count of CD8+ CDR3 sequences that patients shared with controls.

The clonotype comes from a human donor in good health, serving as a control. What was sequenced was sorted CD4+, CD8+, or CD8+CD57+ T cells (not recorded which) from PBMCs.

CDR3 region: CASSWGIDNQPQHF. The DNA of the CDR3 is TGTGCCAGCAGTTGGGGCATTGACAATCAGCCCCAGCATTTT. This chain connects TRBV10-3 to TRBJ1-5, with D maybe TRBD1 (5 bases). CDR3 length: 14 amino acids. The germline V gene encodes CDR1 ENHRY and CDR2 SYGVKD.